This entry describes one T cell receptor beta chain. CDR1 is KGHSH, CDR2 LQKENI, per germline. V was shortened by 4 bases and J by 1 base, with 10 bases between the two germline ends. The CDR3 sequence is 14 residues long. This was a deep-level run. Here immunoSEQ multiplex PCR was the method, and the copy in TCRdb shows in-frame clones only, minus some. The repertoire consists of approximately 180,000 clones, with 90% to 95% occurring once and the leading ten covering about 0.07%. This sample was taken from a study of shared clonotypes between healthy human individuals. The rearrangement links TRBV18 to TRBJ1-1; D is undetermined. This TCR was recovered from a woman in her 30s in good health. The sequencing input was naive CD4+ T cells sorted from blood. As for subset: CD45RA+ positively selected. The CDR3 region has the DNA TGTGCCAGCTCACTTGGGATGGGGAACACTGAAGCTTTCTTT. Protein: CASSLGMGNTEAFF.